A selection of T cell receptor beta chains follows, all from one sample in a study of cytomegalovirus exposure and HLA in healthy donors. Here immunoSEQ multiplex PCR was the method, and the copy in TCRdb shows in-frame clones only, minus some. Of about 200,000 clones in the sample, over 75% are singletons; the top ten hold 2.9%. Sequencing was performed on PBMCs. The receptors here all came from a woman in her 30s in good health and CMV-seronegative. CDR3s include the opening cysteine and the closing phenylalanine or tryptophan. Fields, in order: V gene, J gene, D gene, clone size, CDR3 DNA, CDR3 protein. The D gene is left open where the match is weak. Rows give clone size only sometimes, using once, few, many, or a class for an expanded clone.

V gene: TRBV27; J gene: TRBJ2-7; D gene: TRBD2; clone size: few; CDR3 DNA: TGTGCCAGCAGAACTAGCGGGGTCCTCGAGCAGTACTTC; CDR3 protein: CASRTSGVLEQYF
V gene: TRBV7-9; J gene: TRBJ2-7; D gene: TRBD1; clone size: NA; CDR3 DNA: TGTGCCAGCAGCCCAGGGACAGGGGCCACCTACGAGCAGTACTTC; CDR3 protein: CASSPGTGATYEQYF
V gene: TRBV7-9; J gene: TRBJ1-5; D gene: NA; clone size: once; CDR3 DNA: TGTGCCAGCAGCTCCGTGGGGCTTAGTAATCAGCCCCAGCATTTT; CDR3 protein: CASSSVGLSNQPQHF
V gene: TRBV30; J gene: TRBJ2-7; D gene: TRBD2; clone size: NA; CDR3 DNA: TGTGCCTGGAGTGAAGGGGAGGGCTACGAGCAGTACTTC; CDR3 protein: CAWSEGEGYEQYF
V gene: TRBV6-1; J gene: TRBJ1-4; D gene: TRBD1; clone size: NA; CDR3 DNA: TGTGCCAGCAGCAGACAGGGCCTGGATAATGAAAAACTGTTTTTT; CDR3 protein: CASSRQGLDNEKLFF
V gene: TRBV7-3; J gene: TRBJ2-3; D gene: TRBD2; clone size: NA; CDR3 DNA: TGTGCCAGCAGCTTAACCGGACTAGCTAGTGTAACGGTGGTGGATACGCAGTATTTT; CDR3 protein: CASSLTGLASVTVVDTQYF
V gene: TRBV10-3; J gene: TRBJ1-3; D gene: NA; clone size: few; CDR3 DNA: TGTGCCATCAGTGATCAGGGGCGCGCTGGAAACACCATATATTTT; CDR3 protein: CAISDQGRAGNTIYF
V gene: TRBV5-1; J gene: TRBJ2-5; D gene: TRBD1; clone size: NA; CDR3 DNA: TGCGCCAGCAGCTCCCTGACAGGGGGCCTCATCGCGGACTTC; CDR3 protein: CASSSLTGGLIADF
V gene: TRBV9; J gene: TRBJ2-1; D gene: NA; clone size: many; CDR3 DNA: TGTGCCAGCAGCGGGGGGCCGAATGAGCAGTTCTTC; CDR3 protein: CASSGGPNEQFF
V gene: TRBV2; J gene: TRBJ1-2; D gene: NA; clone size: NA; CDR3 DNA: TGTGCCAGCAGCCCCGACATCGGGGACTATGGCTACACCTTC; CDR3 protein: CASSPDIGDYGYTF
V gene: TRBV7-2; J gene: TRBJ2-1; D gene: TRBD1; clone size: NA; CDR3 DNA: TGTGCCAGCAGCTTAACTGGGACAGGGTGGTATGAGCAGTTCTTC; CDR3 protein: CASSLTGTGWYEQFF
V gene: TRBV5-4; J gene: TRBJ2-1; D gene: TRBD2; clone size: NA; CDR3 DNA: TGTGCCAGCAGGCCCCCGGGACTAGCGGGAGACGGGGCCTACAATGAGCAGTTCTTC; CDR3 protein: CASRPPGLAGDGAYNEQFF
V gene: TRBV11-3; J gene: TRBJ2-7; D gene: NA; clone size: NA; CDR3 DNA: TGTGCCAGCAGCTTAGGGCAGGGGACAACCTACGAGCAGTACTTC; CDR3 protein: CASSLGQGTTYEQYF
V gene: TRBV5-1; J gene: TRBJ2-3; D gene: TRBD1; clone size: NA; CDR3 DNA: TGCGCCAGCAGCTCCAAACAGGGGACAGATACGCGGTATTTT; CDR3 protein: CASSSKQGTDTRYF
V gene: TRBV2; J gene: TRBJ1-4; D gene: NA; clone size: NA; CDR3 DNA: TGTGCCAGCAGTGATGATTCGCGGCAGGCGGGGACCTTTTTT; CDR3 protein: CASSDDSRQAGTFF
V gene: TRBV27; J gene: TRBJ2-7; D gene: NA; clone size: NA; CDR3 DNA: TGTGCCAGCAGTTTCGGAGGTCCCGCCTACGAGCAGTACTTC; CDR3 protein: CASSFGGPAYEQYF
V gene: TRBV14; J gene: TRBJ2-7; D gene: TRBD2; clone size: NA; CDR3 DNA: TGTGCCAGCAGCCACTTTAGCGGGAGGGGAGAGGAGCAGTACTTC; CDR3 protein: CASSHFSGRGEEQYF
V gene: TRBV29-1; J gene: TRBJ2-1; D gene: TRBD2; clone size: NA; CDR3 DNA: TGCAGCGTTATAGGGACTAGCGGTGCCAATGAGCAGTTCTTC; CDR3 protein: CSVIGTSGANEQFF
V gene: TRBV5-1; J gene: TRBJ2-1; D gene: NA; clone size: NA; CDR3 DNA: TGCGCCAGCAGCCCTCACCTAGCAGAGCAGTTCTTC; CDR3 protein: CASSPHLAEQFF
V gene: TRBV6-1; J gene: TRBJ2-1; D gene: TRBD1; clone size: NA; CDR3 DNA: TGTGCCAGCAGTGAAGGGTGGGGACAGGGCTATGAGCAGTTCTTC; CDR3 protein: CASSEGWGQGYEQFF
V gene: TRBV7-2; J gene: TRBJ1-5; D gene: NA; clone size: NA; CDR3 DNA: TGTGCCAGCAGCTTAGCGGCTAGCAATCAGCCCCAGCATTTT; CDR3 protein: CASSLAASNQPQHF
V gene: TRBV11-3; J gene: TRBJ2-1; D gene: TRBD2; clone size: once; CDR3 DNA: TGTGCCAGCAGCTTACTAGCGGGAGATTACAATGAGCAGTTCTTC; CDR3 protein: CASSLLAGDYNEQFF
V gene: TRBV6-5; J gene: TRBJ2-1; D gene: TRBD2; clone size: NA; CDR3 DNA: TGTGCCTGCCGGAGCGGGAGGGATGAGCAGTTCTTC; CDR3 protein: CACRSGRDEQFF
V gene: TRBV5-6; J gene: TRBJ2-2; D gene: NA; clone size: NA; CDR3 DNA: TGTGCCAGCAGCTGGAGAAGGACTGAAACGAACACCGGGGAGCTGTTTTTT; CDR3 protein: CASSWRRTETNTGELFF
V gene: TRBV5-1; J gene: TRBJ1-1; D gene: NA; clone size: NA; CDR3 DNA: TGCGCCAGCAGCTTTGGTGGGGGGGTCACTGAAGCTTTCTTT; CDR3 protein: CASSFGGGVTEAFF
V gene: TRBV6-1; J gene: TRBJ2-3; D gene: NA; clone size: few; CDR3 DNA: TGTGCCAGCAGTGAAGCGTTCGGAGCTAGCACAGATACGCAGTATTTT; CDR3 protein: CASSEAFGASTDTQYF
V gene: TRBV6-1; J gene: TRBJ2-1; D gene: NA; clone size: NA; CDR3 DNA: TGTGCCAGCAGTGATAGTCGACCGGGGCAGTTCTTC; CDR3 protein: CASSDSRPGQFF
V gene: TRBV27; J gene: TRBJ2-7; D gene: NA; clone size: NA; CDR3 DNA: TGTGCCAGCAGTTTATCGCGAAGACTCCACGAGCAGTACTTC; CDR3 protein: CASSLSRRLHEQYF